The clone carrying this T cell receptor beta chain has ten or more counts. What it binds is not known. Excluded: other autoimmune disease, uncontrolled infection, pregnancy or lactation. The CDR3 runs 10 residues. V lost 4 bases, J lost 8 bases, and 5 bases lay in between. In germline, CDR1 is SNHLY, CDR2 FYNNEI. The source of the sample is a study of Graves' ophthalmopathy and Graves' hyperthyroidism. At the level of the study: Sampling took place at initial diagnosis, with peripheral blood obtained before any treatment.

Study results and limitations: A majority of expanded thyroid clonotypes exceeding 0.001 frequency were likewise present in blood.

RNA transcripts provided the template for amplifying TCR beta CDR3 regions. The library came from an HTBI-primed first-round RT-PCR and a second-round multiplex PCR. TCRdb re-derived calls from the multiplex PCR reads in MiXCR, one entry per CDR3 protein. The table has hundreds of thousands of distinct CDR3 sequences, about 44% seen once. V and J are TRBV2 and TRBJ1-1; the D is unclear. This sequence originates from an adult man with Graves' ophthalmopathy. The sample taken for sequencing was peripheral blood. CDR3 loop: CASSGPEAFF. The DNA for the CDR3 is TGTGCCAGCAGTGGCCCAGAAGCTTTCTTT. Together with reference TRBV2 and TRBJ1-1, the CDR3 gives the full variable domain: EPEVTQTPSHQVTQMGQEVILRCVPISNHLYFYWYRQILGQKVEFLVSFYNNEISEKSEIFDDQFSVERPDGSNFTLKIRSTKLEDSAMYFCASSGPEAFFGQGTRLTVV.